This is a list of T cell receptor beta chains from one sample in a study of blood T cell repertoires in COVID-19. This table comes from immunoSEQ multiplex PCR, and its TCRdb copy is limited to in-frame clones, with some not included. This sample has fewer than 200,000 clones, with approximately 85% found just once. Sequencing input: PBMCs or T cells enriched from blood (not recorded which). The receptors originated from a woman under 30 who had recovered from COVID-19. The conserved cysteine and the conserved F or W are not part of the CDR3 here. D genes are given only for firm matches.

d_gene	v_gene	j_gene	CDR3aa
.	TRBV2	TRBJ2-3	ASSGQFGTDTQY
.	TRBV5-4	TRBJ2-2	ASSQTGVGTGELF
TRBD1	TRBV7-6	TRBJ2-3	ASSTGQEADTQY
.	TRBV2	TRBJ2-5	ASSGQARETQY
.	TRBV5-4	TRBJ2-3	ASSQTPGPDTQY
.	TRBV7-2	TRBJ2-7	ASSSVLGPSSYEQY
.	TRBV28	TRBJ2-5	ASSFSGSRETQY
.	TRBV28	TRBJ1-1	ASSFLASGGTEAF
.	TRBV5-1	TRBJ1-2	ASSLGRAGDGYT
.	TRBV28	TRBJ1-5	ASSPGTGDQPQH
.	TRBV10-3	TRBJ1-2	AISVEKIYGYT
TRBD1	TRBV3-1/TRBV3-2	TRBJ1-5	ASSQDVLQDRGVQPQH
TRBD1	TRBV5-1	TRBJ2-7	ASSLVRRVQSPRDRKTYEQY
TRBD1	TRBV30	TRBJ1-6	ACTKAGTGDSPLH
TRBD1	TRBV25-1	TRBJ2-5	ASSPGGQGRETQY
.	TRBV25-1	TRBJ2-3	ASSPGGRGATDTQY
TRBD2	TRBV7-6	TRBJ2-5	ASSLRPEGGTSGRASETQY
TRBD2	TRBV28	TRBJ2-3	ASSMRPGLYTDTQY
TRBD2	TRBV5-5	TRBJ2-1	ASSLGLAGENEQF
.	TRBV28	TRBJ2-1	ASSLRTARRGGEQF
.	TRBV5-1	TRBJ2-3	ASSQEGQPSLNTDTQY
TRBD1	TRBV25-1	TRBJ1-4	ASQPPPGTGVEKLF
.	TRBV5-4	TRBJ2-7	ASSFAGSAYEQY
.	TRBV7-8	TRBJ2-6	ASSTTRYSGANVLT
.	TRBV7-9	TRBJ1-1	ASSSRSIQMMAF
TRBD2	TRBV19	TRBJ2-1	ASNSLAGGLVPYNEQF
.	TRBV28	TRBJ2-2	ASSSAGGGELF
.	TRBV28	TRBJ1-1	ASKIQNTEAF
.	TRBV28	TRBJ2-6	ASSPAISGANVLT
.	TRBV7-2	TRBJ1-3	ASSLALENTIY
.	TRBV7-2	TRBJ1-2	ASSSYPRTESTGGYT
.	TRBV6-4	TRBJ2-2	ASSGSVSTGELF
TRBD1	TRBV4-1	TRBJ1-4	ASSQRGDRGYGANEKLF
.	TRBV12-1	TRBJ1-1	ASTFHSAQGITEAF
.	TRBV10-2	TRBJ2-1	ASRGAYPYNEQF
.	TRBV7-2	TRBJ2-1	ASSFGSGDNEQF
.	TRBV28	TRBJ1-2	ASRNGQTTGYT
.	TRBV30	TRBJ1-4	ALGTVIRGSGKLF
.	TRBV12-3/TRBV12-4	TRBJ1-1	ASSLGALTEAF
TRBD2	TRBV4-1	TRBJ2-1	ASSPRIAGDAHEQF
.	TRBV6-4	TRBJ2-3	ASSDGANTDTQY
TRBD1	TRBV5-4	TRBJ2-3	ASSLDRGVTDTQY
.	TRBV7-6	TRBJ2-5	ASSLAGAYPLQETQY
TRBD2	TRBV19	TRBJ2-5	ASSPRGRGKETQY
TRBD2	TRBV10-3	TRBJ2-5	AISEPSLAGGKETQY
.	TRBV7-9	TRBJ1-3	ASSPSGPGNTIY
TRBD2	TRBV5-6	TRBJ2-7	ASSPTSPISYEQY
TRBD1	TRBV5-8	TRBJ1-2	ASSPRGQAMYGYT
TRBD1	TRBV4-3	TRBJ1-2	ASSQGGGAGGYT
TRBD1	TRBV10-3	TRBJ1-6	AISESAGGDSPLH
.	TRBV7-7	TRBJ2-1	ASSFNPSGHDEQF
TRBD1	TRBV2	TRBJ2-7	ASSEDGTGNYEQY
.	TRBV28	TRBJ1-5	ASSLTDRRDQPQH
.	TRBV19	TRBJ1-5	ASSTGNSNQPQH
TRBD1	TRBV11-2	TRBJ1-2	ASSSGTGANYGYT
.	TRBV19	TRBJ1-1	ASSIDLADMNTEAF
.	TRBV5-1	TRBJ1-1	ASSLLGAGEAF